The T cell receptor beta chain described here comes from a study of beta chain features in type 1 diabetes. Trimming cost V 7 bases and J 2 bases, with 17 bases left between them. The CDR3 has 15 amino acids. Germline CDR1 reads MNHNS; CDR2 reads SASEGT. Points on this clone: The target antigen is unknown.

Findings and limits, study-wide: High-TCR-expressing cells could be over-represented by cDNA sequencing. Among all four CD4+ subsets, Type 1 diabetes patients had TCRB CDR3s that were moderately but significantly shorter.

The study reverse transcribed the entire isolated RNA, so it sequenced expressed TCRB transcripts. Data came from immunoSEQ multiplex PCR; TCRdb stores just in-frame clones and leaves some out. The table shows around 140,000 clones, with 10% to 15% occurring only once. This TCR derives from a young man with type 1 diabetes. This sequence joins TRBV6-1 and TRBJ1-2; unclear D gene. Sequencing used central memory CD4+ T cells from blood. The DNA for the CDR3 is TGTGCCAGCACCTCCGGTTCGAGCGCCAACTATGGCTACACCTTC. It is translated as CASTSGSSANYGYTF.